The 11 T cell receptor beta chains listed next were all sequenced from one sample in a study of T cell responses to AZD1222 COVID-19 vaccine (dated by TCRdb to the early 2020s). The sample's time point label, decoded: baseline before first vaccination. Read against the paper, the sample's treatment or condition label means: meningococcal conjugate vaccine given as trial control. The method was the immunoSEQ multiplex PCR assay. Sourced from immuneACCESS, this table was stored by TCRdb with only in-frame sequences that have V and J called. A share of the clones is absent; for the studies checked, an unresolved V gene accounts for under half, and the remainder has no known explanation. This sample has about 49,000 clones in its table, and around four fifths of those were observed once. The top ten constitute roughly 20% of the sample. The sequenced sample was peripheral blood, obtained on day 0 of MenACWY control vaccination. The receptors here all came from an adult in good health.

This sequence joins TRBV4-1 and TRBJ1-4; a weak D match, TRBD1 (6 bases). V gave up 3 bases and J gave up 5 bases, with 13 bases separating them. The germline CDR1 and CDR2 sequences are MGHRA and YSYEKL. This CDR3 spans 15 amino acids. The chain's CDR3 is CASSHLTGYNEKLFF. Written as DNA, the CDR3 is TGCGCCAGCAGCCACCTGACAGGCTACAATGAAAAACTGTTTTTT.

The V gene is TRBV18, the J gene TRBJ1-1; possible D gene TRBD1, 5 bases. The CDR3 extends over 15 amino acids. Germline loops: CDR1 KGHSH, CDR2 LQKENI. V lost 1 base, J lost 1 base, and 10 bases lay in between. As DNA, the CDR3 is TGTGCCAGCTCACCACTTGGGCAGGGGAACACTGAAGCTTTCTTT. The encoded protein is CASSPLGQGNTEAFF.

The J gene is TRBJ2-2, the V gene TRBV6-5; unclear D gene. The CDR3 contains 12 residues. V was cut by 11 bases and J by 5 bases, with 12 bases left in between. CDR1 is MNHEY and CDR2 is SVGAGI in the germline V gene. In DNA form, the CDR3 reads TGTGCCGCCGTTGACTGGACCGGGGAGCTGTTTTTT. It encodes CAAVDWTGELFF.

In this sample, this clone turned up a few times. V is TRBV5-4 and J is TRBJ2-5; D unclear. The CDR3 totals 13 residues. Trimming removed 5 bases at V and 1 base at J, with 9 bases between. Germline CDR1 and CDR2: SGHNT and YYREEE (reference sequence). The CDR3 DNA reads TGTGCCAGCAGAACAGCCTCCCAAGAGACCCAGTACTTC. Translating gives CASRTASQETQYF.

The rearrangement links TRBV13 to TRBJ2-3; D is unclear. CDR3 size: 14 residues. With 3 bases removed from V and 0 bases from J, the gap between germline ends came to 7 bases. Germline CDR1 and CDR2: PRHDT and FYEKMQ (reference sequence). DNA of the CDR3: TGTGCCAGCAGCTTTACGAGCAGCACAGATACGCAGTATTTT. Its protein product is CASSFTSSTDTQYF.

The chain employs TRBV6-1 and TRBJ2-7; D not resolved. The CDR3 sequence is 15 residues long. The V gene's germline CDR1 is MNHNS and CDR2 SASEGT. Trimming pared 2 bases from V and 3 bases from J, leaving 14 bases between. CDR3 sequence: CASSEIPLGFYEQYF. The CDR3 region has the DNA TGTGCCAGCAGTGAAATCCCCCTCGGGTTCTACGAGCAGTACTTC.

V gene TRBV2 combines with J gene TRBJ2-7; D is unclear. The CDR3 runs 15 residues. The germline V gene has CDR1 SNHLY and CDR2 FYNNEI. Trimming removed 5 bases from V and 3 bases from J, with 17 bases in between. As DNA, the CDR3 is TGTGCCAGCAGTCCTCACTTTTCGCGGCACTACGAGCAGTACTTC. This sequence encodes CASSPHFSRHYEQYF. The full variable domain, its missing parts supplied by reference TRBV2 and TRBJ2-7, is EPEVTQTPSHQVTQMGQEVILRCVPISNHLYFYWYRQILGQKVEFLVSFYNNEISEKSEIFDDQFSVERPDGSNFTLKIRSTKLEDSAMYFCASSPHFSRHYEQYFGPGTRLTVT.

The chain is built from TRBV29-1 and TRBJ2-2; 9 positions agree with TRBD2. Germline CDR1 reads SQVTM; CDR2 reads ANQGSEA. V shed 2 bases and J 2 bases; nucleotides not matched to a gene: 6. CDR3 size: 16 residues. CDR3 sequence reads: CSVETERGVNTGELFF. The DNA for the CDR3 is TGCAGCGTTGAAACGGAGCGGGGGGTTAACACCGGGGAGCTGTTTTTT.

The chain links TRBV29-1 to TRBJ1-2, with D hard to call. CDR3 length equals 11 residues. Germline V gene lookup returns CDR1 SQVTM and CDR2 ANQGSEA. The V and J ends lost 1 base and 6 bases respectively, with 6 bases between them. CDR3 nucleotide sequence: TGCAGCGTTGAAGTTGGGGATGGCTACACCTTC. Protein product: CSVEVGDGYTF. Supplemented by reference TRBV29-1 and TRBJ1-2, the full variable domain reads SAVISQKPSRDICQRGTSLTIQCQVDSQVTMMFWYRQQPGQSLTLIATANQGSEATYESGFVIDKFPISRPNLTFSTLTVSNMSPEDSSIYLCSVEVGDGYTFGSGTRLTVV.

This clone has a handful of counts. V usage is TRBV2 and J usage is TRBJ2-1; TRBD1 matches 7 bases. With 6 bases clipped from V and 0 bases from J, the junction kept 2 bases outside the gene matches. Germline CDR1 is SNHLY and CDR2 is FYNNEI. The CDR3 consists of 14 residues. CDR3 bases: TGTGCCAGCAGGGGACAGAGCTCCTACAATGAGCAGTTCTTC. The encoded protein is CASRGQSSYNEQFF.

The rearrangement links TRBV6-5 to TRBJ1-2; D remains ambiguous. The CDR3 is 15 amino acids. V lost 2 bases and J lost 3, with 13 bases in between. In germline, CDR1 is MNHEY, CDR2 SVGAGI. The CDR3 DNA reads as TGTGCCAGCAGTTACGGCCCGGACCTATACTATGGCTACACCTTC. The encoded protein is CASSYGPDLYYGYTF.